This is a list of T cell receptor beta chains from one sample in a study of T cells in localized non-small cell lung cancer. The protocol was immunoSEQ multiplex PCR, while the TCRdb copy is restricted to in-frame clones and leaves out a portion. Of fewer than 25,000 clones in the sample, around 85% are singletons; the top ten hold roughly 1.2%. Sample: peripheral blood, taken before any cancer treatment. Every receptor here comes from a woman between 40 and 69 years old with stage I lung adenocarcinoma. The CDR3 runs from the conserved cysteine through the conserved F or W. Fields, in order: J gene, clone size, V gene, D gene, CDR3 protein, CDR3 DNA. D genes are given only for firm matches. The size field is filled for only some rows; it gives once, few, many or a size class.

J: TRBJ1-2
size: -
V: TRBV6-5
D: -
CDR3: CASSYSLSRGYTF
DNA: TGTGCCAGCAGTTACTCCCTGTCCCGTGGCTACACCTTC

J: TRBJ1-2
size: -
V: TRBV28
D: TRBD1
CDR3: CASSLPGTGSRGYTF
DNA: TGTGCCAGCAGTTTACCCGGGACAGGGAGTAGGGGCTACACCTTC

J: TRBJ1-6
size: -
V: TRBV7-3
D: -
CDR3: CASSSGRDSPLHF
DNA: TGTGCCAGCAGCTCCGGGAGGGATTCACCCCTCCACTTT

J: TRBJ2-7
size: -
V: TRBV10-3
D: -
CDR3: CAIRGTGNEQYF
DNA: TGTGCCATCAGGGGGACTGGCAACGAGCAGTACTTC

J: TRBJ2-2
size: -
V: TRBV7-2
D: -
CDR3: CASRLTGELFF
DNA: TGTGCCAGCAGATTAACCGGGGAGCTGTTTTTT

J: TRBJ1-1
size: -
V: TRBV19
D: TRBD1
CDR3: CASSIFQGGTEAFF
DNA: TGTGCCAGTAGTATATTCCAGGGGGGCACTGAAGCTTTCTTT

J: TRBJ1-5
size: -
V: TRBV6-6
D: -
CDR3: CASSNFNQPQHF
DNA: TGTGCCAGCAGCAACTTTAATCAGCCCCAGCATTTT

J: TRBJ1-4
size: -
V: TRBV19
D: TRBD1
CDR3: CASRRAGGREKLFF
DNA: TGTGCCAGTAGACGGGCAGGGGGTAGAGAAAAACTGTTTTTT

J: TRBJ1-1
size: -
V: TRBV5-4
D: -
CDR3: CASSPTRTLNTEAFF
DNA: TGTGCCAGCAGCCCAACTCGTACACTGAACACTGAAGCTTTCTTT

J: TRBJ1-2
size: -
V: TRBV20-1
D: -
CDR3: CSAGGNGYTF
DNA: TGCAGTGCTGGAGGCAATGGCTACACCTTC

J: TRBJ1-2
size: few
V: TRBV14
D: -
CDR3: CASSQFSGYGYTF
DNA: TGTGCCAGCAGCCAATTTAGTGGCTATGGCTACACCTTC

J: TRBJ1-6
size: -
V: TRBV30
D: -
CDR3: CAWSMTPSANSPLHF
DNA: TGTGCCTGGAGTATGACCCCCAGCGCAAATTCACCCCTCCACTTT

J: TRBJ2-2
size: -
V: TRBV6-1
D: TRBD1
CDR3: CASRGTGDSTGELFF
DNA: TGTGCCAGCAGGGGGACAGGGGACAGCACCGGGGAGCTGTTTTTT

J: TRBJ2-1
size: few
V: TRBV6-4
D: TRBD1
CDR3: CASSSRARDRLYNEQFF
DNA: TGTGCCAGCAGTTCGAGGGCCCGGGACAGACTCTACAATGAGCAGTTCTTC

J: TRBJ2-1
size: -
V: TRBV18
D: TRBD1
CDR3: CASSPVSLRDRGSDEQFF
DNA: TGTGCCAGCTCACCAGTATCTTTGAGGGACAGGGGGTCTGATGAGCAGTTCTTC

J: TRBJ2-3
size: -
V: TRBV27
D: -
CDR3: CASSPSTDTQYF
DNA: TGTGCCAGCAGTCCAAGCACAGATACGCAGTATTTT

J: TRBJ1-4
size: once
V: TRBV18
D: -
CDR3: CASSDVTNEKLFF
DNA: TGTGCCAGCTCGGATGTAACTAATGAAAAACTGTTTTTT

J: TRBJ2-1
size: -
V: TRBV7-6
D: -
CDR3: CASSFGGDPYNEQFF
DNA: TGTGCCAGCAGCTTTGGCGGGGACCCCTACAATGAGCAGTTCTTC

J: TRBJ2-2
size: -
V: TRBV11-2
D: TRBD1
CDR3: CASSFEGASTGELFF
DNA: TGTGCCAGCAGCTTTGAGGGGGCTTCCACCGGGGAGCTGTTTTTT

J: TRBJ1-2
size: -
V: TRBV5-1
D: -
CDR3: CASSPFSAQAIGYTF
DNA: TGCGCCAGCAGCCCCTTCTCCGCGCAGGCCATCGGCTACACCTTC

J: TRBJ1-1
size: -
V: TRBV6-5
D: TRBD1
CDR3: CASSYDRQGYTEAFF
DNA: TGTGCCAGCAGTTATGATAGACAGGGATACACTGAAGCTTTCTTT

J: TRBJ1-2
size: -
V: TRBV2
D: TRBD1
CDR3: CASRQQGDYGYTF
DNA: TGTGCCAGCAGGCAACAGGGGGACTATGGCTACACCTTC

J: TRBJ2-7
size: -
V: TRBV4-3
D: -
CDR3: CASSPGFSYEQYF
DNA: TGCGCCAGCAGCCCCGGATTCTCCTACGAGCAGTACTTC